The TCR beta chain described here comes from a study of T-cell memory formation after mild COVID-19. Study information: There were largely donor-specific TCR clusters. Study findings and constraints: Clones that contracted from day 15 to 85 had balanced CD4/CD8; later expanders were CD4+ biased. Mainly in CM and EM were contracting CD4+ clones; CD8+ were in EMRA.

V dropped 2 bases and J dropped 4 bases, with 15 bases sitting between them. The CDR3 is 15 residues long. Germline assignment: CDR1 MNHEY and CDR2 SVGEGT. UMIs and sample barcodes were carried by the TCR alpha and TCR beta cDNA libraries that 5'RACE produced using constant-segment primers. TCRdb re-derived calls from the 5' RACE reads in MiXCR, one entry per CDR3 protein. The sample has hundreds of thousands of distinct CDR3 sequences, 20% to 25% seen once. This clonotype was detected a few times. The antigen is not known. Sequencing input: PBMCs or a T cell subset sorted from them (not recorded which). J is TRBJ2-7 and V is TRBV6-2 or TRBV6-3, with D hard to call. This sequence was found in an adult woman who had mild COVID-19 (a few samples of this study predate the infection). Cell type and time point are not known. The CDR3 coding sequence is TGTGCCAGCAGTTACGAGGCGTCGGGCTGGTACGAGCAGTACTTC. It translates to CASSYEASGWYEQYF.